Reported below is one T cell receptor (beta chain). These data belong to a study of cytomegalovirus exposure and HLA in healthy donors. Assay: immunoSEQ multiplex PCR; the TCRdb copy retains only in-frame clones and omits some. This sample carries 140,000 or so clones, roughly 90% of them seen once, and the ten largest clones take 4.5%. The CDR3 has 16 amino acids. Per the germline V gene, CDR1 is MNHEY and CDR2 is SMNVEV (reference sequence). Trimming removed 4 bases from V and 5 bases from J; junction bases left unmatched: 12. This TCR was recovered from a man between 18 and 29 years old in good health and CMV-seropositive. The material sequenced was PBMCs. V usage is TRBV27 and J usage is TRBJ1-2, with TRBD1 matching over 8 bases. Written as DNA, the CDR3 is TGTGCCAGCAGTTCCCGCCTCCAGACAGGGGTTTATGGCTACACCTTC. Its protein is CASSSRLQTGVYGYTF.